One and the same sample provided the 28 T cell receptor beta chains below, sequenced in a study of cytotoxic CD8 clonotypes in ibrutinib-treated CLL. Repertoires were generated with immunoSEQ multiplex PCR, while TCRdb's copy carries only in-frame clones and drops some. The table shows 110,000 to 150,000 clones, with roughly 80% occurring only once. The input for sequencing was PBMCs, taken after 12 months of ibrutinib treatment. These TCRs come from a human donor with chronic lymphocytic leukemia.

The V and J genes are TRBV18 and TRBJ1-5; D not certain. The germline gives CDR1 KGHSH, CDR2 LQKENI. The CDR3 covers 17 residues. Trimming took off 0 bases at V and 2 bases at J, with 14 bases between the two ends. CDR3 protein: CASSPPRTGLGNQPQHF. In DNA form, the CDR3 reads TGTGCCAGCTCACCACCACGTACCGGGCTGGGCAATCAGCCCCAGCATTTT.

The chain combines TRBV19 with TRBJ1-2; D is undetermined. In germline, CDR1 is LNHDA, CDR2 SQIVND (reference sequence). V dropped 5 bases and J dropped 8 bases, with 21 bases sitting between them. The CDR3 runs to 15 residues. CDR3 amino acids: CASSPQSRAGGGYTF. CDR3 in DNA: TGTGCCAGTAGTCCTCAATCGAGGGCAGGCGGGGGCTACACCTTC.

The gene calls are TRBV6-5 and TRBJ2-7; perhaps TRBD2 as D (6 bases). The germline V gene has CDR1 MNHEY and CDR2 SVGAGI. Trimming stripped 3 bases from V and 2 bases from J, with 8 bases between. The CDR3 runs 13 residues. As DNA, the CDR3 is TGTGCCAGCAGTTATACGGGGGCCTACGAGCAGTACTTC. As protein: CASSYTGAYEQYF.

The chain is built from TRBV5-1 and TRBJ2-3; TRBD2 matches at 10 bases. The ends lost 2 bases at V and 2 bases at J; junction bases unmatched: 8. This CDR3 is built from 17 residues. Germline V gives CDR1 SGHRS, CDR2 YFSETQ. CDR3: CASSFPLAGVLTDTQYF. The CDR3 DNA sequence: TGCGCCAGCAGCTTCCCTCTAGCGGGGGTCCTCACAGATACGCAGTATTTT.

The chain combines TRBV28 with TRBJ1-2; D ambiguous. Per the germline V gene, CDR1 is MDHEN and CDR2 is SYDVKM. Trimming left V 6 bases short and J 4 bases short, with 9 bases between. The CDR3 loop spans 12 amino acids. The CDR3 spells CASRQLTYGYTF. The CDR3 DNA reads as TGTGCCAGCAGACAGCTGACCTATGGCTACACCTTC.

J is TRBJ2-2 and V is TRBV10-3, with D tentatively TRBD1 (5 bases). V gave up 5 bases and J gave up 2 bases, with 12 bases separating them. The CDR3 extends over 15 amino acids. Germline assignment: CDR1 ENHRY and CDR2 SYGVKD. CDR3 amino acids: CAISLQTVNTGELFF. The CDR3, as DNA: TGTGCCATCAGTCTACAGACAGTTAACACCGGGGAGCTGTTTTTT.

The rearrangement links TRBV27 to TRBJ2-7; a weak D match, TRBD1 (6 bases). Germline lookup yields CDR1 MNHEY and CDR2 SMNVEV (reference sequence). CDR3 size: 13 residues. The germline V and J ends were trimmed by 6 bases and 3 bases, with 12 bases remaining between them. CDR3 loop: CASSRTDSYEQYF. The DNA of the CDR3 is TGTGCCAGCAGCCGGACGGACAGCTACGAGCAGTACTTC.

The chain has TRBV27 and TRBJ2-6; D call uncertain. The germline V gene has CDR1 MNHEY and CDR2 SMNVEV (reference sequence). Trimming stripped 3 bases from V and 0 bases from J, with 12 bases between. The CDR3 has 17 residues. The CDR3 nucleotides read TGTGCCAGCAGTTTGGACGCTCGAGGCTCTGGGGCCAACGTCCTGACTTTC. It specifies CASSLDARGSGANVLTF.

V gene TRBV6-5 combines with J gene TRBJ2-7; the match to TRBD1 covers 8 bases. V shed 7 bases, J shed 2 bases, and the junction held 7 bases outside the gene matches. In germline, CDR1 is MNHEY, CDR2 SVGAGI. The CDR3 has 14 residues. The CDR3 DNA reads as TGTGCCAGCAAGGCCGGGACAGGAGCCTACGAGCAGTACTTC. Translation gives CASKAGTGAYEQYF.

The chain links TRBV7-2 to TRBJ2-2; the match to TRBD2 covers 13 bases. J was trimmed by 8 bases and V by 5 bases; bases with no gene match: 8. CDR3 length: 16 residues. Germline CDR1 is SGHTA and CDR2 is FQGNSA. The CDR3 DNA follows: TGTGCCAGCAGCGTACTAGCGGGGGGGCCCGGTGGGGAGCTGTTTTTT. Protein product: CASSVLAGGPGGELFF.

This clone was seen just once. J is TRBJ2-1 and V is TRBV6-5, with D possibly matching TRBD2 (6 bases). The germline V gene has CDR1 MNHEY and CDR2 SVGAGI. CDR3 size: 13 residues. V was shortened by 5 bases and J by 5 bases, with 10 bases between the two germline ends. Written as DNA, the CDR3 is TGTGCCAGCAGTAAGGGACTCAACAATGAGCAGTTCTTC. Residues: CASSKGLNNEQFF.

This clone has only a few counts. The chain uses TRBV4-1 and TRBJ1-2; possible D gene TRBD1, 5 bases. The V end lost 1 base, the J end lost 1 base, and 10 bases lay between the germline ends. The CDR3 totals 15 residues. Germline V lookup: CDR1 MGHRA, CDR2 YSYEKL. CDR3 sequence reads: CASSQGSGFNYGYTF. CDR3 DNA sequence: TGCGCCAGCAGCCAAGGGTCAGGGTTTAACTATGGCTACACCTTC.

The chain has TRBV13 and TRBJ2-7; D not resolved. Germline V gene lookup returns CDR1 PRHDT and CDR2 FYEKMQ (reference sequence). The CDR3 sequence is 13 residues long. Trimming left V 1 base short and J 2 bases short, with 6 bases between. CDR3: CASSLDGPYEQYF. CDR3 nucleotides: TGTGCCAGCAGCTTAGACGGGCCCTACGAGCAGTACTTC.

V gene TRBV15 combines with J gene TRBJ1-4, with 8 positions matching TRBD1. The trim removed 3 bases at V and 8 bases at J, leaving 11 bases unmatched. The CDR3 consists of 16 residues. Germline values: CDR1 LNHNV, CDR2 YYDKDF (reference sequence). The CDR3 DNA reads as TGTGCCACCAGCAGTTTTGGACAGGGAATTTGGGAAAAACTGTTTTTT. This gives the protein CATSSFGQGIWEKLFF.

This rearrangement joins TRBV6-5 to TRBJ1-3; D is ambiguous. CDR1 and CDR2 (germline): MNHEY, SVGAGI. V gave up 6 bases and J gave up 4 bases, with 10 bases separating them. This CDR3 region has 13 residues. DNA for the CDR3: TGTGCCAGCAGCCTGGTCTTAGGAAACACCATATATTTT. This encodes CASSLVLGNTIYF.

The CDR3 protein is CASSPLAGAADTQYF. CDR3 DNA sequence: TGTGCCAGCAGCCCACTAGCCGGAGCGGCAGATACGCAGTATTTT. The genes are TRBV6-4 and TRBJ2-3, with D tentatively TRBD2 (6 bases). This CDR3 comprises 15 residues. The V gene lost 6 bases and the J gene lost 4 bases, with 17 bases spanning the gap. Germline CDR1 MRHNA, CDR2 SNTAGT.

This clone has a handful of counts. The chain recombines TRBV7-9 with TRBJ2-2; the match to TRBD1 covers 8 bases. CDR1 and CDR2 (germline): SEHNR, FQNEAQ (reference sequence). With V trimmed by 4 bases and J by 0 bases, 4 bases remained unmatched. There are 16 residues in the CDR3. The CDR3 DNA is TGTGCCAGCAGCTCCCCGGACAGGGCGAACACCGGGGAGCTGTTTTTT. Its translation: CASSSPDRANTGELFF. The variable domain in full, completed from reference TRBV7-9 and TRBJ2-2, reads DTGVSQNPRHKITKRGQNVTFRCDPISEHNRLYWYRQTLGQGPEFLTYFQNEAQLEKSRLLSDRFSAERPKGSFSTLEIQRTEQGDSAMYLCASSSPDRANTGELFFGEGSRLTVL.

The V call is TRBV7-2, the J call TRBJ2-7; perhaps TRBD2 as D (5 bases). V dropped 8 bases and J dropped 3 bases, with 8 bases sitting between them. The V gene's germline CDR1 is SGHTA and CDR2 FQGNSA. CDR3 length: 11 residues. DNA for the CDR3: TGTGCCAGCGGGAGTAGCTACGAGCAGTACTTC. This sequence encodes CASGSSYEQYF.

This clone was seen a few times. The CDR3 nucleotides are TGTGCCAGCAGCTTAGACCCCTCAGGGTCCTACGAGCAGTACTTC. Protein sequence: CASSLDPSGSYEQYF. The V gene is TRBV7-8, the J gene TRBJ2-7; tentatively, D is TRBD1 (5 bases). The V end lost 1 base, the J end lost 1 base, and 11 bases lay between the germline ends. Germline CDR1 and CDR2: SGHVS and FQNEAQ. The CDR3 loop spans 15 amino acids.

The rearrangement uses TRBV5-6 and TRBJ1-5; no firm D call. CDR3 size: 12 residues. CDR1 and CDR2 (germline): SGHDT, YYEEEE. Between the trimmed V and J ends, which lost 2 bases and 5 bases, there was a span of 5 bases. The CDR3 reads CASSLQDQPQHF. The CDR3 DNA reads TGTGCCAGCAGCTTACAAGATCAGCCCCAGCATTTT.

The chain employs TRBV4-3 and TRBJ2-2; 10 bases agree with TRBD1. Per germline, CDR1 LGHNA and CDR2 YSLEER. V dropped 1 base and J dropped 13; count of bases not matched to a gene: 9. The CDR3 runs 15 residues. CDR3 in DNA: TGCGCCAGCAGCCAAGTCCCGGGACAGGGGTTGGTGCTGTTTTTT. Residues: CASSQVPGQGLVLFF.

The chain has TRBV25-1 and TRBJ1-1; possible D gene TRBD1, 6 bases. The CDR3 loop spans 15 amino acids. V lost 2 bases and J lost 5, with 15 bases in between. Germline V gene data show CDR1 as MGHDK and CDR2 as SYGVNS. The CDR3 nucleotides read TGTGCCAGCAGTGAACTGACAGGCCTATGGACTGAAGCTTTCTTT. Encoded protein: CASSELTGLWTEAFF.

The V and J genes are TRBV5-1 and TRBJ2-5, with D unclear. V shed 0 bases and J shed 7 bases, with 13 bases lying between them. The germline CDR1 and CDR2 sequences are SGHRS and YFSETQ. The CDR3 extends over 14 amino acids. Written as DNA, the CDR3 is TGCGCCAGCAGCTTGGATTCGAAAAGTGGGACCCAGTACTTC. This encodes CASSLDSKSGTQYF.

The chain links TRBV19 to TRBJ1-5; a possible D gene is TRBD1 (6 bases). In germline, CDR1 is LNHDA, CDR2 SQIVND (reference sequence). Trimming pared 3 bases from V and 4 bases from J, leaving 22 bases between. This CDR3 comprises 18 residues. This CDR3 reads CASSIWGTGLGRNQPQHF. DNA of the CDR3: TGTGCCAGTAGTATTTGGGGTACAGGGTTAGGTAGAAATCAGCCCCAGCATTTT.

A few counts support this clone. The rearrangement uses TRBV5-5 and TRBJ1-3, with TRBD1 matching 7 bases. CDR3 length: 18 amino acids. The V and J ends lost 5 bases and 4 bases, in that order; junction bases with no gene match: 18. Germline CDR1 SGHKS, CDR2 YYEKEE (reference sequence). CDR3 amino acids: CASRRGLGTGVGGNTIYF. The CDR3, as DNA: TGTGCCAGCAGGCGTGGACTTGGCACAGGGGTGGGAGGAAACACCATATATTTT.

This sequence joins TRBV15 and TRBJ2-1, with 7 bases matching TRBD1. The germline V gene encodes CDR1 LNHNV and CDR2 YYDKDF (reference sequence). The CDR3 loop spans 16 amino acids. The V gene end was trimmed by 6 bases and the J gene end by 1 base; junction bases not matched to a gene: 9. DNA for the CDR3: TGTGCCACCAGACTACAGGGGAGCTGGTCCTACAATGAGCAGTTCTTC. It specifies CATRLQGSWSYNEQFF. The full variable domain, rest sourced from reference TRBV15 and TRBJ2-1, is DAMVIQNPRYQVTQFGKPVTLSCSQTLNHNVMYWYQQKSSQAPKLLFHYYDKDFNNEADTPDNFQSRRPNTSFCFLDIRSPGLGDTAMYLCATRLQGSWSYNEQFFGPGTRLTVL.

The J gene is TRBJ2-7, the V gene TRBV10-3, with D perhaps TRBD1 (6 bases). The length of the CDR3 is 18 residues. V shed 3 bases and J shed 2 bases, with 23 bases lying between them. Germline CDR1 reads ENHRY; CDR2 reads SYGVKD. CDR3 bases: TGTGCCATCAGTGACCCCCCCGTGAAAGATGGGGACACCTACGAGCAGTACTTC. Its protein is CAISDPPVKDGDTYEQYF.

The rearrangement joins TRBV19 to TRBJ1-1; 8 bases align to TRBD1. Per germline, CDR1 LNHDA and CDR2 SQIVND (reference sequence). V was pared by 3 bases and J by 5 bases, with 8 bases of the junction left unmatched. The CDR3 extends over 15 amino acids. Here the CDR3 DNA reads TGTGCCAGTAGTATCCGGACAGGGTCCGGAACTGAAGCTTTCTTT. Translated: CASSIRTGSGTEAFF.